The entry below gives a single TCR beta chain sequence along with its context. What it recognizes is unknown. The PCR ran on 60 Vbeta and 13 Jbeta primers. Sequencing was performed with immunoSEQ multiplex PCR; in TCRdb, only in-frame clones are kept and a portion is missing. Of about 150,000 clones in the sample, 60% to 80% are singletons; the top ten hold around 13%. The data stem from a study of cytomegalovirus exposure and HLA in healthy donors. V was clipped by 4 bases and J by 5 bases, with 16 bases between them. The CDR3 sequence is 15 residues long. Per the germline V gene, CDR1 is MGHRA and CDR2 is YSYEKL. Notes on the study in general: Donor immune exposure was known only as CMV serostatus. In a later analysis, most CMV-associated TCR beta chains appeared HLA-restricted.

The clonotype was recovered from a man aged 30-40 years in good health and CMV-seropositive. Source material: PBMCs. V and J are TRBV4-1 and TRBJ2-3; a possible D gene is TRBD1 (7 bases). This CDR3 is CASSRRDSLQDTQYF. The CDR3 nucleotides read TGCGCCAGCAGCCGGCGGGACAGCCTTCAAGATACGCAGTATTTT.